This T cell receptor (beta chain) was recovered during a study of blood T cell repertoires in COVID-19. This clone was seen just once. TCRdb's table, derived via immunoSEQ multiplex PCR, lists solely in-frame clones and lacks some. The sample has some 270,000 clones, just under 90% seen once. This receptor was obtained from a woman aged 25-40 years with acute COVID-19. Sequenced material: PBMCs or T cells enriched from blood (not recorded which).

The CDR3: CASSSYRVGDTEAFF. The CDR3 nucleotides are TGTGCCAGCAGCTCATACAGGGTGGGGGACACTGAAGCTTTCTTT. This rearrangement joins TRBV7-2 to TRBJ1-1; a weak D match, TRBD1 (6 bases). V dropped 4 bases and J dropped 3 bases, with 15 bases sitting between them. The length of the CDR3 is 15 residues. Germline CDR1 SGHTA, CDR2 FQGNSA.